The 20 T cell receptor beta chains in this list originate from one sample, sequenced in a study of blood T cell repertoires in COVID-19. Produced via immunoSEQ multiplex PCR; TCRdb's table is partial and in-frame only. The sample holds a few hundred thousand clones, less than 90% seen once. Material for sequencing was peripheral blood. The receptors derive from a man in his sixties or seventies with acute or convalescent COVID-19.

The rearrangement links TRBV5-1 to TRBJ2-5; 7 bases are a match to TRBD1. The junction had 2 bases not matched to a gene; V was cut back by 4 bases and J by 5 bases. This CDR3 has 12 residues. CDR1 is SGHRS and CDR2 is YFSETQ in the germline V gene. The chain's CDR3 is CASSGTEETQYF. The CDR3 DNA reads TGCGCCAGCAGCGGGACAGAGGAGACCCAGTACTTC.

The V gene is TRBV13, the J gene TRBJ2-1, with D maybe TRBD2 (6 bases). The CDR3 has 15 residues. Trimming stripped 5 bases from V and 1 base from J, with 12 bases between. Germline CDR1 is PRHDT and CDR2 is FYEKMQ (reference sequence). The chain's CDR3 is CASSLLSGSYNEQFF. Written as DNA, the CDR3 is TGTGCCAGCAGCCTTCTTAGCGGTTCCTACAATGAGCAGTTCTTC.

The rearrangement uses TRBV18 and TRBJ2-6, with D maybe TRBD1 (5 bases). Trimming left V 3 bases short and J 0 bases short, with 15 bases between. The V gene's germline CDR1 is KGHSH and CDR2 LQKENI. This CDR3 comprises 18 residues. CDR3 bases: TGTGCCAGCTCACCCATAGACAGCCTCATCTCTGGGGCCAACGTCCTGACTTTC. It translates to CASSPIDSLISGANVLTF.

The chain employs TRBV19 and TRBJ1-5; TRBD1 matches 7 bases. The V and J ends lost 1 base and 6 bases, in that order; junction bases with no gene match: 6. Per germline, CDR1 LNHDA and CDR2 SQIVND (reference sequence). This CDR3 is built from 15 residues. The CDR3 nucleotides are TGTGCCAGTAGTATAGGACAGGGCAGAAGTCAGCCCCAGCATTTT. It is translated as CASSIGQGRSQPQHF. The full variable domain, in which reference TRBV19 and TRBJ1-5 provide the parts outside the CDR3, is DGGITQSPKYLFRKEGQNVTLSCEQNLNHDAMYWYRQDPGQGLRLIYYSQIVNDFQKGDIAEGYSVSREKKESFPLTVTSAQKNPTAFYLCASSIGQGRSQPQHFGDGTRLSIL.

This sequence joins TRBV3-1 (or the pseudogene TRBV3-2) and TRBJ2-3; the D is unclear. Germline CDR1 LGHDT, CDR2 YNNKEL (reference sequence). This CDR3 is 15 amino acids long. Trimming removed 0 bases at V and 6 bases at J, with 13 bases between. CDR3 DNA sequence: TGTGCCAGCAGCCAAGATTCGGCTAGTTGGGATACGCAGTATTTT. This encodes CASSQDSASWDTQYF.

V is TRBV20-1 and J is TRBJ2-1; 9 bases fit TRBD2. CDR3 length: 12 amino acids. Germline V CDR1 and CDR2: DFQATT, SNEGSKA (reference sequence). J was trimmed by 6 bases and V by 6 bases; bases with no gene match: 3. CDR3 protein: CSASSGSNEQFF. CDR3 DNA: TGCAGTGCCAGTAGCGGGAGCAATGAGCAGTTCTTC.

The chain's CDR3 is CASSQGGKETQYF. The CDR3, as DNA: TGTGCCAGCAGCCAGGGGGGAAAAGAGACCCAGTACTTC. V usage is TRBV11-2 and J usage is TRBJ2-5; weak D call: TRBD1 (7 bases). The V end was cut by 5 bases, the J end by 3 bases, with 10 bases between. There are 13 residues in the CDR3. The germline gives CDR1 SGHAT, CDR2 FQNNGV.

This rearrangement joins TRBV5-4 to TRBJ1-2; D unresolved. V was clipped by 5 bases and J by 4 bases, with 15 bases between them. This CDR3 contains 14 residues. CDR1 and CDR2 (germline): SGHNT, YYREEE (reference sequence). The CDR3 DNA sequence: TGTGCCAGCAGATTAGACCCGGAGGGCTATGGCTACACCTTC. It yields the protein CASRLDPEGYGYTF. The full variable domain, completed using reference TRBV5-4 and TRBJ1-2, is ETGVTQSPTHLIKTRGQQVTLRCSSQSGHNTVSWYQQALGQGPQFIFQYYREEENGRGNFPPRFSGLQFPNYSSELNVNALELDDSALYLCASRLDPEGYGYTFGSGTRLTVV.

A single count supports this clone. CDR3 region: CASSSGTGSGYTF. DNA for the CDR3: TGTGCCAGCAGCTCCGGGACAGGGTCAGGCTACACCTTC. This chain links TRBV5-4 with TRBJ1-2, with 9 bases aligning to TRBD1. The CDR3 extends over 13 amino acids. The germline V gene has CDR1 SGHNT and CDR2 YYREEE (reference sequence). Trimming removed 3 bases from V and 8 bases from J; junction bases left unmatched: 5.

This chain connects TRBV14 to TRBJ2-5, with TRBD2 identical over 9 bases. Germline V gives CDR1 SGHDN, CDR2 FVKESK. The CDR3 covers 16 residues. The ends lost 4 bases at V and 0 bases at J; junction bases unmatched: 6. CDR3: CASSRIAGANQETQYF. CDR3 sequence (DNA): TGTGCCAGCAGCCGGATAGCGGGAGCCAACCAAGAGACCCAGTACTTC.

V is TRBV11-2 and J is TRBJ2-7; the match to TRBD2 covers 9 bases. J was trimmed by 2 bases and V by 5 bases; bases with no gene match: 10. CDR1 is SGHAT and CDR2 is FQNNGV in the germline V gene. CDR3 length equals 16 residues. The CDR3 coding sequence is TGTGCCAGCAGCCAAGTGACTAGCGGCCCAGCCTACGAGCAGTACTTC. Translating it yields CASSQVTSGPAYEQYF.

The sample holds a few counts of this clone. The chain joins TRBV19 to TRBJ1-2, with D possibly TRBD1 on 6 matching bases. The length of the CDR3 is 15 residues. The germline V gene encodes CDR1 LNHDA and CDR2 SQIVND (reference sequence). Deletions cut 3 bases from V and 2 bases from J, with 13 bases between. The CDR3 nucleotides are TGTGCCAGTAGTATTGGACAGCAGGAGAACTATGGCTACACCTTC. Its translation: CASSIGQQENYGYTF.

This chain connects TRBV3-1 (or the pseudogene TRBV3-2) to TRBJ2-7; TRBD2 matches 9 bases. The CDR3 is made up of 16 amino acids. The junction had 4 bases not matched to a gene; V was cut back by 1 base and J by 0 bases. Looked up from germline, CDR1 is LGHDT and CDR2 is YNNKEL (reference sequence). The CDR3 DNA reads TGTGCCAGCAGCCAAGGACCGGGACTAGCCTCCTACGAGCAGTACTTC. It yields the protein CASSQGPGLASYEQYF.

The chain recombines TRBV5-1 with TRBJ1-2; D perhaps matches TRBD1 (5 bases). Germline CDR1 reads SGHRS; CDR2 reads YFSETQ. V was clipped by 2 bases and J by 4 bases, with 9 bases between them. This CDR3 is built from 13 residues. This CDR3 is CASSFRAFYGYTF. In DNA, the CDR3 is TGCGCCAGCAGCTTCAGGGCTTTCTATGGCTACACCTTC.

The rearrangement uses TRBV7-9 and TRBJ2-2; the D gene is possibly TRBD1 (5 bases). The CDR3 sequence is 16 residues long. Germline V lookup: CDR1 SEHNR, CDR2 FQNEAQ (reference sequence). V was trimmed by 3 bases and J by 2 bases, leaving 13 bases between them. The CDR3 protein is CASSFSRGINTGELFF. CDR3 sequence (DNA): TGTGCCAGCAGCTTTAGTAGGGGAATTAACACCGGGGAGCTGTTTTTT.

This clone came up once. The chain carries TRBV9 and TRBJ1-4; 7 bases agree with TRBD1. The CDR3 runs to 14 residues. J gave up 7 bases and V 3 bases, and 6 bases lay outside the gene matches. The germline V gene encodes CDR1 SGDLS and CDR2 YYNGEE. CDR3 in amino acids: CASSAGGWGEKLFF. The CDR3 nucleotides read TGTGCCAGCAGCGCAGGGGGTTGGGGTGAAAAACTGTTTTTT. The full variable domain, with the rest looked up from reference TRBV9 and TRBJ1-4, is DSGVTQTPKHLITATGQRVTLRCSPRSGDLSVYWYQQSLDQGLQFLIQYYNGEERAKGNILERFSAQQFPDLHSELNLSSLELGDSALYFCASSAGGWGEKLFFGSGTQLSVL.

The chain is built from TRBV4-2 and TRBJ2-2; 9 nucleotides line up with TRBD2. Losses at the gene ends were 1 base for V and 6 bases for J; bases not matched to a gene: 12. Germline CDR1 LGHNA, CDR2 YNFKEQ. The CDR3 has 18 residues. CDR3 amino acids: CASSQALKAGGPPGELFF. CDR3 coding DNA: TGTGCCAGCAGCCAAGCCCTTAAGGCGGGAGGGCCCCCCGGGGAGCTGTTTTTT.

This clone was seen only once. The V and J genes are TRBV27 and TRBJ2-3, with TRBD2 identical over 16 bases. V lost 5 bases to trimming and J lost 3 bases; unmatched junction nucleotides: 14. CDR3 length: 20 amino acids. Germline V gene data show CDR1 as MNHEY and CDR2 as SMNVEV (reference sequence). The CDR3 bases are TGTGCCAGCAGTAAGACCTCCGGGACTAGCGGGAGGGCCAGAACAGATACGCAGTATTTT. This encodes CASSKTSGTSGRARTDTQYF.

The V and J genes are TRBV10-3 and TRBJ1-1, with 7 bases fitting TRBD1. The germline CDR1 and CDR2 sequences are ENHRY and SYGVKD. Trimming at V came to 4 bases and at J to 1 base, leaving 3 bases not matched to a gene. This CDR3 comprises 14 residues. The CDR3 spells CAISGGQPNTEAFF. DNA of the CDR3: TGTGCCATCAGTGGGGGACAGCCGAACACTGAAGCTTTCTTT.

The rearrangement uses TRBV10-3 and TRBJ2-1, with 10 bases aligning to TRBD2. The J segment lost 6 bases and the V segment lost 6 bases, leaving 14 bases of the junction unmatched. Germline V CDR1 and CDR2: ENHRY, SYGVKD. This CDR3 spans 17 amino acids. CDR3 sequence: CAISGGTSDPRGNEQFF. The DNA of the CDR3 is TGTGCCATCAGCGGTGGGACTAGCGATCCTCGAGGCAATGAGCAGTTCTTC.